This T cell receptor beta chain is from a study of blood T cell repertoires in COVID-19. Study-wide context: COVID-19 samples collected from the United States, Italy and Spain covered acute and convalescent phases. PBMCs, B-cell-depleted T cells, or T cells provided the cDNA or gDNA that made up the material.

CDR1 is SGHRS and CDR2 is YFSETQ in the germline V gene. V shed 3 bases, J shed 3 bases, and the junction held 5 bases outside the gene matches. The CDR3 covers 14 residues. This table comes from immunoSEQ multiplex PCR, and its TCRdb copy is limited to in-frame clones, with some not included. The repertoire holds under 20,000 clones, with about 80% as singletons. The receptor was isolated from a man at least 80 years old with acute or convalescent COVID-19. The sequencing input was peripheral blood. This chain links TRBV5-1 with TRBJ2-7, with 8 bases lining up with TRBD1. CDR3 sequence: CASSSGQGDYEQYF. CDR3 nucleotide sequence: TGCGCCAGCAGCTCCGGACAGGGCGACTACGAGCAGTACTTC.